The clone carrying this T cell receptor (beta chain) was detected only once. The sample comes from a study of shared clonotypes between healthy human individuals. Libraries were prepared by immunoSEQ multiplex PCR; TCRdb keeps only in-frame clonotypes and omits some of them. The table includes roughly 1,500,000 clones, about 98.5% detected once. The CDR3 covers 14 residues. Germline CDR1 and CDR2: LGHNA and YSLEER. The V and J ends lost 0 bases and 9 bases respectively, with 12 bases between them. The chain links TRBV4-3 to TRBJ2-1; possible D gene TRBD2, 6 bases. Sequences were obtained from naive CD4+ T cells sorted from blood. Subset given: CD45RA+ positively selected. The source is a man in his thirties or forties in good health. The CDR3 reads CASSQDPTSFEQFF. CDR3 DNA: TGCGCCAGCAGCCAAGATCCCACTAGCTTTGAGCAGTTCTTC.